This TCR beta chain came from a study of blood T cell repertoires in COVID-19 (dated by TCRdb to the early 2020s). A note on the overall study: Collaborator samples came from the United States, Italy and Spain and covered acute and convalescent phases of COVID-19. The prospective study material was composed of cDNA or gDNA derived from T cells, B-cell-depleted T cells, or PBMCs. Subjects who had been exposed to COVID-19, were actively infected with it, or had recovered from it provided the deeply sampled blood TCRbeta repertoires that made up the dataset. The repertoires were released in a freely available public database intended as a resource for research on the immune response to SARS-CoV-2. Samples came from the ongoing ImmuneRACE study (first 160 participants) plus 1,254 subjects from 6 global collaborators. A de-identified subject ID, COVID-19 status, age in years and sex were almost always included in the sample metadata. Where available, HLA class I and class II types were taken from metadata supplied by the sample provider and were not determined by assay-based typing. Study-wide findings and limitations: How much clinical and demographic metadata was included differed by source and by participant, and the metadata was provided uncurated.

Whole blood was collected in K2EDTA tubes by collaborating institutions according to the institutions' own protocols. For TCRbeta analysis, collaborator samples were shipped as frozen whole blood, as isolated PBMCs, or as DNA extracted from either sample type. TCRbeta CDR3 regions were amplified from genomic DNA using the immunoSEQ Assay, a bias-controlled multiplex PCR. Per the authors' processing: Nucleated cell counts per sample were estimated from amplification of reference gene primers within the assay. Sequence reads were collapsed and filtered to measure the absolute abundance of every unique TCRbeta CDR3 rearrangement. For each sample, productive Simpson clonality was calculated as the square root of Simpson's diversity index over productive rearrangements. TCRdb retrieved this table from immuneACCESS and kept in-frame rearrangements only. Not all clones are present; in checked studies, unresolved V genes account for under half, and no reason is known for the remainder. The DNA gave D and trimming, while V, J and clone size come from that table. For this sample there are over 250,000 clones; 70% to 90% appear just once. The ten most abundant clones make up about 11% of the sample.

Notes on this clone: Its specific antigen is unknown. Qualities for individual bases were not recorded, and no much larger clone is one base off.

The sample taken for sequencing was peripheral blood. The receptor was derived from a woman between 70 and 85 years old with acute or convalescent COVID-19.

The CDR3 region has the sequence CASSQLRETQYF. The sequence in DNA is TGTGCCAGCAGCCAATTGCGCGAGACCCAGTACTTC. In this chain, TRBV3-1 (or the pseudogene TRBV3-2) is recombined with TRBJ2-5, with no D gene named confidently. CDR1 and CDR2, per the germline V gene (reference sequence), are LGHDT and YNNKEL. The junction shows trimming of 2 bases on V and 5 bases on J, plus 6 bases between the germline ends. The CDR3 measures 12 amino acids from cysteine to phenylalanine. The DNA shown is the 36-base CDR3, in frame from base 1.